This T cell receptor (beta chain) was captured by sequencing in a study of T cells after yellow fever vaccination. About the study: SMART-Seq v4 Ultra Low Input served to prepare low-cell-number fractions.

Whole-study findings and limits: Post-booster samples contained most primary-vaccination clones (nearly 98% CD4, about 90% CD8).

MiXCR, run by TCRdb on the 5' RACE reads, gives a single entry per CDR3 protein. Of under 600,000 distinct CDR3 sequences in the sample, about a fifth were seen once. This clonotype has a count of ten or more. Antigen: not known. The sequencing here drew on PBMCs, taken about 21 days after the first yellow fever vaccination. The receptor comes from a man aged 18 to 30 who received the YFV17D yellow fever vaccine.

The CDR3 nucleotides read TGCGCCAGCAGCCAAGATTTCTCAGGGGCCGGGGCAGATACGCAGTATTTT. Its translation: CASSQDFSGAGADTQYF. The chain recombines TRBV4-3 with TRBJ2-3, with D perhaps matching TRBD1 (6 bases). CDR1 LGHNA and CDR2 YSLEER come from the germline V gene. The CDR3 is made up of 17 amino acids. V was shortened by 0 bases and J by 4 bases, with 17 bases between the two germline ends.